Listed below are T cell receptor beta chains from one sample, sequenced in a study of human T cells and chemical hapten exposure. A single record per CDR3 protein comes from TCRdb applying MiXCR to the RACE reads. The sample has just under 350,000 distinct CDR3 sequences; around 7% are singletons. The starting material was whole blood, obtained in connection with sensitization to the hapten diphenylcyclopropenone (DPC). These TCRs come from a woman younger than 35 with alopecia areata. Some clones in this sample may be carry-over from other donors' samples. CDR3s include the opening cysteine and the closing phenylalanine or tryptophan. A D gene is named only where the DNA matches it firmly. The size field is filled for only some rows; it gives once, few, many or a size class.

D: -; size: many; V: TRBV2; J: TRBJ1-4; DNA: TGTGCCAGCAGTCAAGTTGCAACTAATGAAAAACTGTTTTTT; CDR3: CASSQVATNEKLFF
D: -; size: -; V: TRBV12-3/TRBV12-4; J: TRBJ2-4; DNA: TGTGCCAGCAGTTTAGGGCTAGCGCTAGCCAAAAACATTCAGTACTTC; CDR3: CASSLGLALAKNIQYF
D: -; size: few; V: TRBV24-1; J: TRBJ2-5; DNA: TGTGCCACCAGTGACCAAGTGGAAGAGACCCAGTACTTC; CDR3: CATSDQVEETQYF
D: TRBD1; size: -; V: TRBV20-1; J: TRBJ1-5; DNA: TGCAGTGCTAGAGATTTCAGGGGGAGCAATCAGCCCCAGCATTTT; CDR3: CSARDFRGSNQPQHF
D: -; size: many; V: TRBV12-3/TRBV12-4; J: TRBJ2-7; DNA: TGTGCCAGCAGCCGACACCTTTCCTACGAGCAGTACTTC; CDR3: CASSRHLSYEQYF
D: -; size: few; V: TRBV14; J: TRBJ1-1; DNA: TGTGCCAGCAGCCAACAGCCTGAGGGCACTGAAGCTTTCTTT; CDR3: CASSQQPEGTEAFF
D: -; size: many; V: TRBV18; J: TRBJ2-5; DNA: TGTGCCAGCTCACCGAGCACCGACGGAGCAGAGACCCAGTACTTC; CDR3: CASSPSTDGAETQYF
D: -; size: -; V: TRBV25-1; J: TRBJ1-4; DNA: TGTGCCAGCAGTGAATCCCTGGGCCAAGCTAATGAAAAACTGTTTTTT; CDR3: CASSESLGQANEKLFF
D: -; size: few; V: TRBV12-3/TRBV12-4; J: TRBJ1-4; DNA: TGTGCCAGCAGTCTCCAGGGTATGCGTGAAAAACTGTTTTTT; CDR3: CASSLQGMREKLFF
D: -; size: many; V: TRBV10-3; J: TRBJ2-3; DNA: TGTGCCATCAGTGCGACAACCAGTGGGACGGATACGCAGTATTTT; CDR3: CAISATTSGTDTQYF
D: TRBD1; size: few; V: TRBV6-6; J: TRBJ2-1; DNA: TGTGCCAGCAGGATCAGGACAGGATACAATGAGCAGTTCTTC; CDR3: CASRIRTGYNEQFF
D: TRBD2; size: few; V: TRBV11-2; J: TRBJ2-7; DNA: TGTGCCAGCAGCTTAAGTACCGGGGGGTTCAACGAGCAGTACTTC; CDR3: CASSLSTGGFNEQYF
D: TRBD1; size: few; V: TRBV6-2/TRBV6-3; J: TRBJ2-3; DNA: TGTGCCAGCAGCTACGACAGGGGGAGCACAGATACGCAGTATTTT; CDR3: CASSYDRGSTDTQYF
D: TRBD2; size: many; V: TRBV12-3/TRBV12-4; J: TRBJ2-2; DNA: TGTGCCAGCAGTGGGGGACTAGTCCTCACCGGGGAGCTGTTTTTT; CDR3: CASSGGLVLTGELFF
D: -; size: -; V: TRBV6-2/TRBV6-3; J: TRBJ1-2; DNA: TGTGCCAGCAGACTAACAGCTAACTATGGCTACACCTTC; CDR3: CASRLTANYGYTF
D: -; size: -; V: TRBV13; J: TRBJ2-5; DNA: TGTGCCAGCAGCTTAGGATCGAGGGAAGAGACCCAGTACTTC; CDR3: CASSLGSREETQYF
D: -; size: -; V: TRBV29-1; J: TRBJ1-1; DNA: TGCAGCGCCGCCCCTGGGGCGTGGGACACTGAAGCTTTCTTT; CDR3: CSAAPGAWDTEAFF
D: TRBD1; size: few; V: TRBV13; J: TRBJ1-6; DNA: TGTGCCAGCCGTCCGGGACAGGGGGTTTCACCCCTCCACTTT; CDR3: CASRPGQGVSPLHF
D: -; size: few; V: TRBV6-2/TRBV6-3; J: TRBJ1-6; DNA: TGTGCCAGCAGCTATAATTCACCCCTCCACTTT; CDR3: CASSYNSPLHF
D: -; size: few; V: TRBV6-6; J: TRBJ1-1; DNA: TGTGCCAGCGCCTCTCAGGGAGGTGTCACTGAAGCTTTCTTT; CDR3: CASASQGGVTEAFF
D: -; size: -; V: TRBV5-1; J: TRBJ2-4; DNA: TGCGCCAGCAGCGCGGACCTAGCCAAAAACATTCAGTACTTC; CDR3: CASSADLAKNIQYF
D: TRBD1; size: many; V: TRBV7-2; J: TRBJ1-5; DNA: TGTGCCAGCAGCTTAGATGGACAGGCGGGTCAGCCCCAGCATTTT; CDR3: CASSLDGQAGQPQHF
D: -; size: -; V: TRBV27; J: TRBJ2-3; DNA: TGTGCCAGCCGTCTCTCGGGGACAGATACGCAGTATTTT; CDR3: CASRLSGTDTQYF
D: -; size: -; V: TRBV5-6; J: TRBJ1-5; DNA: TGTGCCAGCAGCTTCACCCGGACGGGCTATAGCAATCAGCCCCAGCATTTT; CDR3: CASSFTRTGYSNQPQHF
D: TRBD1; size: many; V: TRBV11-3; J: TRBJ2-1; DNA: TGTGCCAGCAGCTTAGGCTGGGACAGACCCTACAATGAGCAGTTCTTC; CDR3: CASSLGWDRPYNEQFF
D: -; size: many; V: TRBV11-1; J: TRBJ2-2; DNA: TGTGCCAGCAGCTTAGGCCGTCGTCTGAACACCGGGGAGCTGTTTTTT; CDR3: CASSLGRRLNTGELFF
D: -; size: -; V: TRBV6-2/TRBV6-3; J: TRBJ2-7; DNA: TGTGCCAGTCGCCGGGACATCGGCCCCTACGAGCAGTACTTC; CDR3: CASRRDIGPYEQYF
D: -; size: many; V: TRBV12-3/TRBV12-4; J: TRBJ1-5; DNA: TGTGCCAGCAGTTATATTACAGGGCTCGGAGTCGATCAGCCCCAGCATTTT; CDR3: CASSYITGLGVDQPQHF
D: -; size: -; V: TRBV6-6; J: TRBJ1-1; DNA: TGTGCCAGCAGTTACGGGGGCGCCTACACTGAAGCTTTCTTT; CDR3: CASSYGGAYTEAFF
D: -; size: -; V: TRBV20-1; J: TRBJ1-2; DNA: TGCAGTGCTATTAGGACGACGCAGACCGTGGACTATGGCTACAGCTTC; CDR3: CSAIRTTQTVDYGYSF
D: -; size: -; V: TRBV9; J: TRBJ2-1; DNA: TGTGCCAGCAGCGCCGGGACTGACAATGAGCAGTTCTTC; CDR3: CASSAGTDNEQFF
D: -; size: few; V: TRBV9; J: TRBJ1-1; DNA: TGTGCCAGCAGCGCAAAGACGGGGAACACTGAAGCTTTCTTT; CDR3: CASSAKTGNTEAFF
D: -; size: few; V: TRBV29-1; J: TRBJ1-1; DNA: TGCAGCGTTGGGGGAAGAGTGAACACTGAAGCTTTCTTT; CDR3: CSVGGRVNTEAFF
D: TRBD1; size: many; V: TRBV9; J: TRBJ1-5; DNA: TGTGCCAGCAGCCCCGGACAGGGGTTGGGTCAGCCCCAGCATTTT; CDR3: CASSPGQGLGQPQHF
D: -; size: few; V: TRBV7-2; J: TRBJ2-1; DNA: TGTGCCAGCAGCTCTCTAGCCCCCTACAATGAGCAGTTCTTC; CDR3: CASSSLAPYNEQFF
D: TRBD2; size: few; V: TRBV9; J: TRBJ2-3; DNA: TGTGCCAGCAGCGCTTTCGCCGGACTAGCGGGGGGGCCCGGTACAGATACGCAGTATTTT; CDR3: CASSAFAGLAGGPGTDTQYF
D: -; size: few; V: TRBV10-2; J: TRBJ1-1; DNA: TGCGCCACCCAGAGGGACGGGAACACTGAAGCTTTCTTT; CDR3: CATQRDGNTEAFF
D: TRBD1; size: few; V: TRBV5-6; J: TRBJ1-2; DNA: TGTGCCAGCAGTAAAAAGGGGGCTCGATATGGCTACACCTTC; CDR3: CASSKKGARYGYTF
D: -; size: -; V: TRBV3-1; J: TRBJ2-6; DNA: TGTGCCAGCAGCCGTCAGGGCGCTGGGGCCAACGTCCTGACTTTC; CDR3: CASSRQGAGANVLTF
D: -; size: few; V: TRBV24-1; J: TRBJ2-3; DNA: TGTGCCACCAGTGATTTCGTAGGGGGAAGGACAGATACGCAGTATTTT; CDR3: CATSDFVGGRTDTQYF
D: -; size: few; V: TRBV4-3; J: TRBJ2-7; DNA: TGCGCCAGCAGCCAGTACAGGGCCTTGGGCGAGCAGTACTTC; CDR3: CASSQYRALGEQYF
D: -; size: -; V: TRBV12-5; J: TRBJ1-2; DNA: TGTGCTAGTGGTTTGGTCCCCGTGGCTACTGCTAACTATGGCTACACCTTC; CDR3: CASGLVPVATANYGYTF
D: -; size: few; V: TRBV5-1; J: TRBJ2-6; DNA: TGCGCCAGCAGCTTGGCTACGAAACCCAACGTCCTGACTTTC; CDR3: CASSLATKPNVLTF
D: -; size: many; V: TRBV2; J: TRBJ2-1; DNA: TGTGCCAGCAGCGGGGGAGGAAGGAAGTTCTTC; CDR3: CASSGGGRKFF
D: -; size: -; V: TRBV7-2; J: TRBJ1-1; DNA: TGTGCCAGCAGCCTCAAGGCAGGTTCTGAAGCTTTCTTT; CDR3: CASSLKAGSEAFF
D: -; size: -; V: TRBV4-1; J: TRBJ2-7; DNA: TGCGCCAGCAGCCAAGTTTTGGGGGAAGAGCAGTACTTC; CDR3: CASSQVLGEEQYF
D: -; size: many; V: TRBV7-9; J: TRBJ2-1; DNA: TGTGCCAGCAGCTTATACGACGGGCAGTTCTTC; CDR3: CASSLYDGQFF
D: -; size: few; V: TRBV6-5; J: TRBJ2-7; DNA: TGTGCCAGCAGTGACACTAGCAACGAGCAGTACTTC; CDR3: CASSDTSNEQYF
D: -; size: -; V: TRBV5-3; J: TRBJ2-2; DNA: TGTGCCAGAACCAATTACCGGGACCCCAAGGCGATCACCGGGGAGCTGTTTTTT; CDR3: CARTNYRDPKAITGELFF
D: -; size: few; V: TRBV7-8; J: TRBJ2-1; DNA: TGTGCCAGCAGCCTATCGTTAGACGTTCTGCGACGTTGGGGGGTCGACAATGAGCAGTTCTTC; CDR3: CASSLSLDVLRRWGVDNEQFF
D: TRBD2; size: few; V: TRBV4-1; J: TRBJ2-1; DNA: TGCGCCAGCAGCCTACTAGCGGGGGCAACCAATGAGCAGTTCTTC; CDR3: CASSLLAGATNEQFF
D: TRBD1; size: -; V: TRBV7-9; J: TRBJ1-2; DNA: TGTGCCAGCAGCCCCACACGCACAGGGGACTATGGCTACACCTTC; CDR3: CASSPTRTGDYGYTF
D: -; size: -; V: TRBV9; J: TRBJ1-5; DNA: TGTGCCAGCATTTACGATCAGCCCCAGCATTTT; CDR3: CASIYDQPQHF
D: -; size: -; V: TRBV6-5; J: TRBJ2-4; DNA: TGTGCCAGCAGCCCCGAGGGGTTTCTAAACATTCAGTACTTC; CDR3: CASSPEGFLNIQYF
D: -; size: -; V: TRBV4-3; J: TRBJ2-6; DNA: TGCGCCAGCAGCCCCTATGGGTCTGGGGCCAACGTCCTGACTTTC; CDR3: CASSPYGSGANVLTF
D: -; size: many; V: TRBV4-2; J: TRBJ2-7; DNA: TGTGCCAGCAGCCAAGCAGGGGCCTACGAGCAGTACTTC; CDR3: CASSQAGAYEQYF
D: TRBD1; size: -; V: TRBV27; J: TRBJ2-7; DNA: TGTGCCAGCAGTTTATCCTTCTGGGACAGGTCCTACGAGCAGTACTTC; CDR3: CASSLSFWDRSYEQYF